This paragraph reports one T cell receptor (beta chain). CDR3 size: 15 residues. V gave up 4 bases and J gave up 4 bases, with 16 bases separating them. The V gene's germline CDR1 is SGHRS and CDR2 YFSETQ. This sample was included in a study of technical replicates of blood from a handful of donors. This table comes from immunoSEQ multiplex PCR, and its TCRdb copy is limited to in-frame clones, with some not included. The table has fewer than 65,000 clones, roughly 86% seen once. The rearrangement uses TRBV5-1 and TRBJ2-3, with D maybe TRBD1 (6 bases). This receptor was obtained from a human donor in good health. Some clones in this sample may be carry-over from other donors' samples. Sequencing was done on a sample of PBMCs. Here the CDR3 DNA reads TGCGCCAGCAGCCGTGTGGGGGCCAAATCAGATACGCAGTATTTT. Translating gives CASSRVGAKSDTQYF.